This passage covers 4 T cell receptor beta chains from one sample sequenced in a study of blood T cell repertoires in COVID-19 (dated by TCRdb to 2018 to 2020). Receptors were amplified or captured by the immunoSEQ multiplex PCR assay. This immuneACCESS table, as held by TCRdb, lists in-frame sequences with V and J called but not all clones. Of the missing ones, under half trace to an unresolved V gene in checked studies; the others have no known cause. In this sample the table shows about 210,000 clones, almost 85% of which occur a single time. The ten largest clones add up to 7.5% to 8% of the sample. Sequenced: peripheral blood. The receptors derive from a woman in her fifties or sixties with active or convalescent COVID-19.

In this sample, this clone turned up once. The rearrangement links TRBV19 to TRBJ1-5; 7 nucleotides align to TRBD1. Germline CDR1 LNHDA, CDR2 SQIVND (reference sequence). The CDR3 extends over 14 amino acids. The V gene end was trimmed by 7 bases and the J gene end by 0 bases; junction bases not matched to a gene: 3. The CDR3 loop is CASTQGVSNQPQHF. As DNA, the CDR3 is TGTGCCAGTACCCAGGGGGTTAGCAATCAGCCCCAGCATTTT.

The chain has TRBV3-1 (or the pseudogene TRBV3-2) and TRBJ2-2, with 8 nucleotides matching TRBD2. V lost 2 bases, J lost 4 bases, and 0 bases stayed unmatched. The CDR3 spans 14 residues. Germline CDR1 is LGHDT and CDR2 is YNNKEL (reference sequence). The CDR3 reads CASSQRGGTGELFF. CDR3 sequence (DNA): TGTGCCAGCAGCCAACGGGGGGGCACCGGGGAGCTGTTTTTT.

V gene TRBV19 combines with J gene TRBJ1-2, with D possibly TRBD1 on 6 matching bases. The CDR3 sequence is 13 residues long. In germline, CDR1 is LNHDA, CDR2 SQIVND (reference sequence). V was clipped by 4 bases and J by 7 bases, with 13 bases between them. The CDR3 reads CASSRVGAGGYTF. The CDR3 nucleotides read TGTGCCAGTAGTAGGGTGGGGGCAGGTGGCTACACCTTC.

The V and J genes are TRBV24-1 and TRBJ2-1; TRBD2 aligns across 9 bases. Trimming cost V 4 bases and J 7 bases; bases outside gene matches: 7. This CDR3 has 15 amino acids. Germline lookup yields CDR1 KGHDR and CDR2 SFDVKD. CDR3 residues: CATSELAGARNEQFF. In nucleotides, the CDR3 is TGTGCCACCAGTGAGTTAGCGGGAGCGAGGAATGAGCAGTTCTTC.